This T cell receptor (beta chain) was sequenced in a study of glioma-infiltrating T cells after dendritic cell vaccination. Looking at the study overall: Samples are from glioblastoma patients in Phase I and II dendritic cell vaccine trials. Autologous tumor lysate-pulsed dendritic cell vaccination was given between the early 2000s and the early 2010s.

Primers: 60 V beta forward and 13 J beta reverse. Profiled with immunoSEQ multiplex PCR; TCRdb holds only in-frame clones, not every one. The data show around 10,000 clones, around 84% seen once. Time point in this sample: after dendritic cell vaccination, including at tumor progression/relapse. Trimming stripped 5 bases from V and 2 bases from J, with 16 bases between. Germline V CDR1 and CDR2: WNHNN, SYGVQD (reference sequence). The CDR3 has 16 amino acids. This chain links TRBV10-1 with TRBJ2-1; no clear D. This TCR came from a human donor with glioblastoma. The material was blood, obtained after dendritic cell vaccination. The CDR3 sequence: CASSPRRSLPYNEQFF. The CDR3 nucleotides are TGCGCCAGCAGTCCGCGACGTAGCCTCCCCTACAATGAGCAGTTCTTC.